These 14 T cell receptor beta chains share one sample of origin, sequenced in a study of blood T cell repertoires in COVID-19. Sequencing used immunoSEQ multiplex PCR; TCRdb keeps in-frame clones, though not all of them. The sample has under 250,000 clones, around 86% seen once. The sequencing sample was made of peripheral blood. Source of these receptors: an elderly woman with COVID-19, enrolled during active disease.

This rearrangement joins TRBV6-6 to TRBJ2-3, with D unclear. The germline V gene encodes CDR1 MNHNY and CDR2 SVGAGI (reference sequence). The CDR3 runs to 11 residues. The ends were cut back, 4 bases at V and 4 bases at J, with 3 bases in the middle. CDR3 sequence reads: CASSLADTQYF. CDR3 nucleotide sequence: TGTGCCAGCAGTTTAGCAGATACGCAGTATTTT.

The DNA for the CDR3 is TGTGCCAGCAGTGAGCAGATGAAAAAAGAGACCCAGTACTTC. Protein sequence: CASSEQMKKETQYF. The rearrangement links TRBV2 to TRBJ2-5, with no clear D. With 3 bases removed from V and 3 bases from J, the gap between germline ends came to 11 bases. CDR1 and CDR2 from the germline V gene are SNHLY and FYNNEI. CDR3 length: 14 residues.

This clone appeared a few times. V is TRBV5-4 and J is TRBJ2-1, with TRBD1 matching over 10 bases. With 5 bases clipped from V and 10 bases from J, the junction kept 6 bases outside the gene matches. Germline values: CDR1 SGHNT, CDR2 YYREEE (reference sequence). CDR3 length: 13 residues. CDR3 bases: TGTGCCAGCAGGTCGGGACAGGGGTTAGAGCAGTTCTTC. Residues: CASRSGQGLEQFF.

The rearrangement uses TRBV5-4 and TRBJ2-5; 10 nucleotides match TRBD2. J was trimmed by 5 bases and V by 4 bases; bases with no gene match: 14. This CDR3 is built from 17 residues. Germline-derived CDR1 and CDR2 are SGHNT and YYREEE (reference sequence). The CDR3 here is CASSAYGSGGGRETQYF. DNA for the CDR3: TGTGCCAGCAGCGCCTACGGGAGCGGGGGGGGTAGGGAGACCCAGTACTTC.

The chain employs TRBV18 and TRBJ1-5; D is uncertain. The CDR3 is 13 amino acids. V was trimmed by 2 bases and J by 4 bases, leaving 6 bases between them. Germline-derived CDR1 and CDR2 are KGHSH and LQKENI. The CDR3 DNA sequence: TGTGCCAGCTCACCATCGCAGAATCAGCCCCAGCATTTT. It is translated as CASSPSQNQPQHF.

The chain is built from TRBV7-9 and TRBJ2-7; D ambiguous. Germline V lookup: CDR1 SEHNR, CDR2 FQNEAQ (reference sequence). This CDR3 has 11 residues. V lost 8 bases to trimming and J lost 6 bases, with 11 bases between them. The CDR3 sequence is CASRLGGEQYV. DNA for the CDR3: TGTGCCAGCCGACTGGGTGGCGAGCAGTACGTC.

V usage is TRBV6-5 and J usage is TRBJ1-5, with 10 bases fitting TRBD1. Germline V gene data show CDR1 as MNHEY and CDR2 as SVGAGI. The CDR3 runs 16 residues. V shed 2 bases, J shed 1 base, and the junction held 2 bases outside the gene matches. The DNA of the CDR3 is TGTGCCAGCAGTTACGGGGGACAGGGGAGCAATCAGCCCCAGCATTTT. Its protein product is CASSYGGQGSNQPQHF.

The chain carries TRBV30 and TRBJ2-1; TRBD1 is a possible D gene (6 bases). The CDR3 length is 13 residues. The V gene lost 3 bases and the J gene lost 5 bases, with 11 bases spanning the gap. CDR1 and CDR2 from the germline V gene are GTSNPN and SVGIG (reference sequence). This CDR3 reads CAWRGTKDNEQFF. The CDR3 DNA sequence: TGTGCCTGGAGGGGGACAAAGGACAATGAGCAGTTCTTC.

This sequence joins TRBV2 and TRBJ2-2, with 12 nucleotides matching TRBD2. The CDR3 is made up of 17 amino acids. The trim removed 3 bases at V and 2 bases at J, leaving 4 bases unmatched. Germline CDR1 is SNHLY and CDR2 is FYNNEI. CDR3 sequence reads: CASSDLAGGPNTGELFF. In DNA, the CDR3 is TGTGCCAGCAGTGACCTAGCGGGGGGGCCTAACACCGGGGAGCTGTTTTTT.

The chain joins TRBV28 to TRBJ2-2, with TRBD1 as a possible D gene (6 bases). CDR1 and CDR2 from the germline V gene are MDHEN and SYDVKM. The CDR3 runs 16 residues. Between the trimmed V and J ends, which lost 9 bases and 1 base, there was a span of 18 bases. CDR3 sequence: CASHRAGTLNTGELFF. The CDR3 DNA follows: TGTGCCAGTCACCGTGCCGGGACATTGAACACCGGGGAGCTGTTTTTT.

Worth noting for this clone: The sample has other DNA sequences that encode this CDR3 too. The rearrangement joins TRBV7-9 to TRBJ1-1; 7 bases align to TRBD1. The CDR3 covers 15 residues. After removal of 5 bases from V and 0 bases from J, the junction contained 6 bases not matched to a gene. Germline CDR1 SEHNR, CDR2 FQNEAQ (reference sequence). This CDR3 is CASSPRTGVNTEAFF. The CDR3, as DNA: TGTGCCAGCAGCCCCCGGACAGGCGTGAACACTGAAGCTTTCTTT.

This sequence joins TRBV5-1 and TRBJ1-1, with 8 positions matching TRBD1. The CDR3 length is 14 residues. Germline V CDR1 and CDR2: SGHRS, YFSETQ. With V trimmed by 1 base and J by 5 bases, 4 bases remained unmatched. The CDR3 DNA follows: TGCGCCAGCAGCTTGACAGGACAGGGTACTGAAGCTTTCTTT. As protein: CASSLTGQGTEAFF.

The chain carries TRBV3-1 (or the pseudogene TRBV3-2) and TRBJ2-7; D not certain. The germline CDR1 and CDR2 sequences are LGHDT and YNNKEL (reference sequence). V was clipped by 11 bases and J by 5 bases, with 16 bases between them. The CDR3 is 12 residues long. CDR3 DNA: TGTGCCCCCGGTTGGGTTGGAGACGAGCAGTACTTC. Protein sequence: CAPGWVGDEQYF.

The gene calls are TRBV12-5 and TRBJ2-3, with 7 bases matching TRBD2. Looked up from germline, CDR1 is LGHNT and CDR2 is FRNRAP. The V segment lost 1 base and the J segment 2 bases; nucleotides outside the gene matches: 3. This CDR3 has 15 amino acids. CDR3 in amino acids: CASGLGRGNTDTQYF. The CDR3 coding sequence is TGTGCTAGTGGTTTGGGGCGGGGGAACACAGATACGCAGTATTTT.